This T cell receptor (beta chain) was obtained from a study of T cell responses to AZD1222 COVID-19 vaccine. V was shortened by 4 bases and J by 3 bases, with 12 bases between the two germline ends. The CDR3 length is 15 residues. Germline V gene sequence: CDR1 KGHSY, CDR2 FQNENV. The protocol was immunoSEQ multiplex PCR, while the TCRdb copy is restricted to in-frame clones and leaves out a portion. Of fewer than 200,000 clones listed, about 91% were seen once; the top ten hold under 2.5%. The clonotype comes from an adult in good health. V and J are TRBV16 and TRBJ1-4, with a weak D call TRBD1 (5 bases). The sample consisted of peripheral blood, taken on day 0 of AZD1222 vaccination. For the CDR3, the DNA is TGTGCCAGCAGCCGCAACGGGGCGGCTAATGAAAAACTGTTTTTT. Translating gives CASSRNGAANEKLFF.